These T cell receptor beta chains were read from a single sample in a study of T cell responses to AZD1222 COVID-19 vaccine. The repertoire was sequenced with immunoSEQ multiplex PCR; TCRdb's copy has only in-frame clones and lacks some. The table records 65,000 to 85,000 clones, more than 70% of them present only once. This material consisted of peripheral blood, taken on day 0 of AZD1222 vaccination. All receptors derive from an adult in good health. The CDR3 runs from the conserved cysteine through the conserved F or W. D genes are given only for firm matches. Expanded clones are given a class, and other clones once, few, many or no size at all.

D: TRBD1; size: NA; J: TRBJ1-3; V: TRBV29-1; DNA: TGCAGCGTTGCCGGGACAGGGGTTGGAAACACCATATATTTT; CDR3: CSVAGTGVGNTIYF
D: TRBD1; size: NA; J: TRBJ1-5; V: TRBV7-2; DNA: TGTGCCAGCAGCCCACAATCCAGGGGGTCCAATCAGCCCCAGCATTTT; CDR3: CASSPQSRGSNQPQHF
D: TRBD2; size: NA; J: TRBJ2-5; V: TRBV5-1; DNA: TGCGCCAGCAGCTCGTCGACTAGCGGGACGCAAGAGACCCAGTACTTC; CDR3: CASSSSTSGTQETQYF
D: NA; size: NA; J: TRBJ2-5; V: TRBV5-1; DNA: TGCGCCAGCAGCTTGGAGGCACTAGTGGAGACCCAGTACTTC; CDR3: CASSLEALVETQYF
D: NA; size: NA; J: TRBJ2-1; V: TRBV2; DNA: TGTGCCAGCAGTGATGGTATGGGCTCGGCTTACAATGAGCAGTTCTTC; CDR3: CASSDGMGSAYNEQFF
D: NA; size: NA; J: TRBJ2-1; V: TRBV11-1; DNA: TGTGCCAGCAGCTTCAATACGGGTCTCTCCTACAATGAGCAGTTCTTC; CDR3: CASSFNTGLSYNEQFF
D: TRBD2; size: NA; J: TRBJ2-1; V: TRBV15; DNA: TGTGCCACCAGCAGACCGACTAGCGGGGGCCCTTTGGATGAGCAGTTCTTC; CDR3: CATSRPTSGGPLDEQFF
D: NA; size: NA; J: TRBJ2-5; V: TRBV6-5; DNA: TGTGCCAGCAGTCGGAAGGAGACCCAGTACTTC; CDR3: CASSRKETQYF
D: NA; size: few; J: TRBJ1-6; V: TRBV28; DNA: TGTGCCAGCAGCGTTGGCTATAATTCACCCCTCCACTTT; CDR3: CASSVGYNSPLHF
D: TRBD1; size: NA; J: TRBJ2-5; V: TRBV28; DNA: TGTGCCAGCCTTTACAGGGGGCGGGAGACCCAGTACTTC; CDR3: CASLYRGRETQYF
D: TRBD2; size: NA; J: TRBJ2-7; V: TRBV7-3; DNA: TGTGCCAGCAGCTTACGGCTAGCGGGGCCCTACGAGCAGTACTTC; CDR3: CASSLRLAGPYEQYF
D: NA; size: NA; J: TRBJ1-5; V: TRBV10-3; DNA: TGTGCCATCAATGGGGGAGTCGGTTCGACCCAGCATTTT; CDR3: CAINGGVGSTQHF
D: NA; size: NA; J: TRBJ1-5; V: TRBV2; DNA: TGTGCCAGCAGCAAAGTTGATCAGCCCCAGCATTTT; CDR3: CASSKVDQPQHF
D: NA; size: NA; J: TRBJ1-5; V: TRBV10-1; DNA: TGCGCCAGCCAGCAGGGAGGCAATCAGCCCCAGCATTTT; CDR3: CASQQGGNQPQHF
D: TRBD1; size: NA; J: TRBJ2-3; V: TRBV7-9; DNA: TGTGCCAGCAGCTTTGGACAGGGGGTTCTCCGCACAGATACGCAGTATTTT; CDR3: CASSFGQGVLRTDTQYF
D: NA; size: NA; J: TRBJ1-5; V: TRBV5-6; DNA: TGTGCCAGCAGCTTGGCCCTGGGACGGGACAATCAGCCCCAGCATTTT; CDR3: CASSLALGRDNQPQHF
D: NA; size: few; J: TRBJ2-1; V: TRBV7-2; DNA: TGTGCCAGCAGCCCCCCGAACAATGAGCAGTTCTTC; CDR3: CASSPPNNEQFF
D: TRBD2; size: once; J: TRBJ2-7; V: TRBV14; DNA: TGTGCCAGCAGCCAAGTACTAGCGGGATGGAACGAGCAGTACTTC; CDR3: CASSQVLAGWNEQYF
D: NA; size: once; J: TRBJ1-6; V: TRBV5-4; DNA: TGTGCCAGCAGCTTGGGGGGGATCGTCCTTCGAAATTCACCCCTCCACTTT; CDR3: CASSLGGIVLRNSPLHF
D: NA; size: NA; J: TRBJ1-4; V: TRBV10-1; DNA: TGCGCCAGCAGTCCTGACGGGGCAACTAATGAAAAACTGTTTTTT; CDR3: CASSPDGATNEKLFF
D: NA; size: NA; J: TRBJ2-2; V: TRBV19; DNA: TGTGCCAGTAGCCCGAGAGTCCAGGGGGGCACCGGGGAGCTGTTTTTT; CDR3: CASSPRVQGGTGELFF
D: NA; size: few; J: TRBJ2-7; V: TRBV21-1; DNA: TGTGCCAGCAGCAAAGGACCCCACGAGCAGTACTTC; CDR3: CASSKGPHEQYF
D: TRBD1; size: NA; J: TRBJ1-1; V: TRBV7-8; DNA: TGTGCCAGCAGCGGTAACCGACAGGGAGAAGACACTGAAGCTTTCTTT; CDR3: CASSGNRQGEDTEAFF
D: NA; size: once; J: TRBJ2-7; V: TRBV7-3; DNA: TGTGCCAGCAGCTTAACTGGTCAGAGGAACGAGCAGTACTTC; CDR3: CASSLTGQRNEQYF
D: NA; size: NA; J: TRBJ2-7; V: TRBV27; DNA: TGTGCCAGCAGTTTATCGGGGCTAGACGAGCAGTACTTC; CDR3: CASSLSGLDEQYF
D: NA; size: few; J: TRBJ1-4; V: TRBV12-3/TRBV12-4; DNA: TGTGCCAGCAGTTTAGGGACGGGGAAACTGTTTTTT; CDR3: CASSLGTGKLFF
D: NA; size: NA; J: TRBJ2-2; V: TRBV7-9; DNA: TGTGCCAGCAGCGGTACGACGGTGAACACCGGGGAGCTGTTTTTT; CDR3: CASSGTTVNTGELFF